This T cell receptor (beta chain) was profiled in a study of cytomegalovirus exposure and HLA in healthy donors. This CDR3 has 16 residues. CDR1 and CDR2 from the germline V gene are SGHAT and FQNNGV. The V end was cut by 2 bases, the J end by 4 bases, with 17 bases between. Regarding the study as a whole: One variant, a missense change in DCLRE1C, was linked in a later analysis to TCR beta V- and J-gene trimming.

Comment on this clone: Its specificity is unknown.

Primers for the PCR totalled 60 Vbeta and 13 Jbeta. The method was immunoSEQ multiplex PCR; TCRdb's version includes in-frame clones alone and lacks a portion of them. The table includes about 130,000 clones, about four fifths detected once. The J gene is TRBJ1-1, the V gene TRBV11-2; TRBD1 is a possible D gene (5 bases). This receptor was obtained from a man in his thirties or forties in good health. Sequenced sample: PBMCs. The CDR3 nucleotides read TGTGCCAGCAGCTTAAGGAGGGGACTAGGGTTCACTGAAGCTTTCTTT. This gives the protein CASSLRRGLGFTEAFF.